The rows below give T cell receptor beta chains drawn from one sample of a study of molecular identifiers for immune sequencing clone quantification. TCRdb redid the calling of the PCR reads with MiXCR, one entry per CDR3 protein. Of about 510,000 distinct CDR3 sequences listed, around 21% are singletons. The sample consisted of naive CD8+ T cells from blood, with Jurkat cell RNA spiked in. Receptor source: a human donor in good health. Some libraries in this study had Jurkat cell RNA spiked in. CDR3s include the opening cysteine and the closing phenylalanine or tryptophan. A D gene is named only where the DNA matches it firmly. Not all rows give a size; the values are once, few, many and, for expanded clones, a class.

D: NA
size: few
J: TRBJ2-7
V: TRBV27
CDR3: CASSPLGWLEQYF
DNA: TGTGCCAGCAGCCCCCTTGGGTGGCTAGAGCAGTACTTC

D: NA
size: many
J: TRBJ2-3
V: TRBV20-1
CDR3: CSATPRDQGDTQYF
DNA: TGCAGTGCTACCCCACGCGATCAGGGAGATACGCAGTATTTT

D: TRBD1
size: NA
J: TRBJ2-7
V: TRBV30
CDR3: CAWGQGAYEQYF
DNA: TGTGCCTGGGGACAGGGGGCATACGAGCAGTACTTC

D: NA
size: NA
J: TRBJ2-7
V: TRBV30
CDR3: CAWDQGYEQYF
DNA: TGTGCCTGGGATCAGGGGTACGAGCAGTACTTC

D: NA
size: NA
J: TRBJ2-7
V: TRBV28
CDR3: CASSLSPGPTYEQYF
DNA: TGTGCCAGCAGTTTATCCCCAGGACCCACCTACGAGCAGTACTTC

D: NA
size: NA
J: TRBJ2-7
V: TRBV21-1
CDR3: CASSAGAGEGIYEQYF
DNA: TGTGCCAGCAGCGCCGGTGCGGGGGAAGGCATCTACGAGCAGTACTTC

D: NA
size: NA
J: TRBJ2-3
V: TRBV20-1
CDR3: CSARDFRGGADTQYF
DNA: TGCAGTGCTAGAGACTTCAGGGGGGGGGCAGATACGCAGTATTTT

D: NA
size: NA
J: TRBJ1-1
V: TRBV6-5
CDR3: CASSYSAGGTEAFF
DNA: TGTGCCAGCAGTTACTCGGCCGGGGGCACTGAAGCTTTCTTT

D: TRBD1
size: NA
J: TRBJ1-1
V: TRBV5-1
CDR3: CASSQGQAATNTEAFF
DNA: TGCGCCAGCAGCCAGGGACAGGCGGCGACGAACACTGAAGCTTTCTTT

D: NA
size: many
J: TRBJ1-1
V: TRBV4-1
CDR3: CASSHQGTEAFF
DNA: TGCGCCAGCAGCCATCAGGGTACTGAAGCTTTCTTT

D: TRBD1
size: few
J: TRBJ1-1
V: TRBV7-6
CDR3: CASSLNRGLNTEAFF
DNA: TGTGCCAGCAGCCTCAACAGGGGTTTGAACACTGAAGCTTTCTTT

D: NA
size: many
J: TRBJ1-3
V: TRBV6-5
CDR3: CASSLGGGSGNTIYF
DNA: TGTGCCAGCAGCCTCGGTGGAGGGTCTGGAAACACCATATATTTT

D: NA
size: NA
J: TRBJ2-1
V: TRBV14
CDR3: CASSHPGNEQFF
DNA: TGTGCCAGCAGCCATCCTGGCAATGAGCAGTTCTTC

D: NA
size: many
J: TRBJ1-3
V: TRBV4-1
CDR3: CASSQDQGTSGNTIYF
DNA: TGCGCCAGCAGCCAAGATCAAGGGACCTCTGGAAACACCATATATTTT

D: NA
size: once
J: TRBJ1-1
V: TRBV7-9
CDR3: CASGLGENTEAFF
DNA: TGTGCCAGCGGCTTAGGAGAGAACACTGAAGCTTTCTTT

D: NA
size: few
J: TRBJ1-1
V: TRBV13
CDR3: CASSSPGLSIGEAFF
DNA: TGTGCCAGCAGCTCCCCGGGACTCTCGATCGGTGAAGCTTTCTTT

D: NA
size: NA
J: TRBJ1-2
V: TRBV12-3/TRBV12-4
CDR3: CASSLVWWGADYGYTF
DNA: TGTGCCAGCAGTTTAGTGTGGTGGGGCGCAGACTATGGCTACACCTTC

D: NA
size: many
J: TRBJ2-7
V: TRBV5-4
CDR3: CASSLAHGPRAEQYF
DNA: TGTGCCAGCAGCTTGGCCCACGGACCTCGCGCCGAGCAGTACTTC

D: TRBD2
size: few
J: TRBJ2-7
V: TRBV4-1
CDR3: CASSPFSGGAFEQYF
DNA: TGCGCCAGCAGCCCCTTTAGCGGGGGGGCGTTTGAGCAGTACTTC

D: TRBD1
size: NA
J: TRBJ2-7
V: TRBV7-2
CDR3: CAIGAGGNYEQYF
DNA: TGTGCCATAGGGGCAGGGGGCAACTACGAGCAGTACTTC

D: NA
size: NA
J: TRBJ2-3
V: TRBV20-1
CDR3: CSARVIGVNTDTQYF
DNA: TGCAGTGCTAGAGTAATAGGGGTCAACACAGATACGCAGTATTTT

D: NA
size: many
J: TRBJ2-3
V: TRBV29-1
CDR3: CSVDRGAVDTQYF
DNA: TGCAGCGTTGATAGGGGGGCAGTCGATACGCAGTATTTT

D: NA
size: many
J: TRBJ1-1
V: TRBV6-2/TRBV6-3
CDR3: CASSYGQKNTEAFF
DNA: TGTGCCAGCAGTTACGGACAGAAGAACACTGAAGCTTTCTTT

D: TRBD1
size: NA
J: TRBJ2-7
V: TRBV5-3
CDR3: CASGQGQEKSYEQYF
DNA: TGTGCCAGCGGCCAAGGACAGGAAAAGTCCTACGAGCAGTACTTC

D: TRBD2
size: NA
J: TRBJ2-3
V: TRBV7-3
CDR3: CASSKSGASADTQYF
DNA: TGTGCCAGCAGCAAAAGCGGGGCTAGCGCAGATACGCAGTATTTT

D: NA
size: NA
J: TRBJ1-1
V: TRBV4-3
CDR3: CASSQDRGNEAFF
DNA: TGCGCCAGCAGCCAAGATCGGGGAAATGAAGCTTTCTTT

D: NA
size: few
J: TRBJ1-4
V: TRBV11-2
CDR3: CASSIGLDEKLFF
DNA: TGTGCCAGCAGCATCGGACTGGATGAAAAACTGTTTTTT

D: TRBD1
size: many
J: TRBJ2-7
V: TRBV7-8
CDR3: CASSFPGQGPYEQYF
DNA: TGTGCCAGCAGCTTTCCGGGACAGGGGCCCTACGAGCAGTACTTC

D: TRBD2
size: few
J: TRBJ2-3
V: TRBV5-6
CDR3: CASSFQLAGGNTQYF
DNA: TGTGCCAGCAGCTTTCAGCTAGCGGGAGGAAATACGCAGTATTTT

D: TRBD2
size: NA
J: TRBJ2-1
V: TRBV5-5
CDR3: CVSSLGLAGGPSYNKQFF
DNA: TGTGTCAGCAGCTTGGGACTAGCGGGAGGGCCGTCCTACAATAAGCAGTTCTTC

D: NA
size: NA
J: TRBJ2-1
V: TRBV7-6
CDR3: CASSLARPVAEQFF
DNA: TGTGCCAGCAGCTTAGCGAGGCCGGTAGCTGAGCAGTTCTTC

D: NA
size: few
J: TRBJ1-1
V: TRBV13
CDR3: CASSLELPTLDTEAFF
DNA: TGTGCCAGCAGCTTAGAGCTTCCAACCTTGGACACTGAAGCTTTCTTT

D: NA
size: few
J: TRBJ2-1
V: TRBV2
CDR3: CASSEGRRNNEQFF
DNA: TGTGCCAGCAGTGAAGGTCGGAGGAACAATGAGCAGTTCTTC

D: NA
size: NA
J: TRBJ1-3
V: TRBV4-1
CDR3: CASSQEYSGNTIYF
DNA: TGCGCCAGCAGCCAAGAATACTCTGGAAACACCATATATTTT

D: NA
size: few
J: TRBJ2-1
V: TRBV4-3
CDR3: CASSQGRGAYNEQFF
DNA: TGCGCCAGCAGCCAAGGCAGGGGAGCATACAATGAGCAGTTCTTC

D: TRBD1
size: few
J: TRBJ2-7
V: TRBV4-1
CDR3: CASSQVNRGQEQYF
DNA: TGCGCCAGCAGCCAAGTGAACAGGGGGCAAGAGCAGTACTTC

D: TRBD2
size: NA
J: TRBJ2-1
V: TRBV18
CDR3: CAGSPGSGRAVGNEQFF
DNA: TGTGCCGGCTCACCGGGGAGCGGGAGGGCCGTCGGCAATGAGCAGTTCTTC

D: NA
size: few
J: TRBJ2-1
V: TRBV12-5
CDR3: CASAGSNEQFF
DNA: TGTGCTAGTGCTGGGAGCAATGAGCAGTTCTTC

D: NA
size: many
J: TRBJ2-1
V: TRBV12-3/TRBV12-4
CDR3: CASSLFGGSNEQFF
DNA: TGTGCCAGCAGTTTATTCGGAGGGAGCAATGAGCAGTTCTTC

D: NA
size: few
J: TRBJ1-2
V: TRBV11-2
CDR3: CASSLDPGGWNGYTF
DNA: TGTGCCAGCAGCTTAGATCCGGGGGGGTGGAATGGCTACACCTTC

D: NA
size: NA
J: TRBJ1-6
V: TRBV7-9
CDR3: CASSFILQGFPPLHF
DNA: TGTGCCAGCAGCTTCATCCTACAGGGTTTTCCACCCCTCCACTTT

D: NA
size: many
J: TRBJ2-7
V: TRBV14
CDR3: CASSHGLGPYEQYF
DNA: TGTGCCAGCAGCCACGGACTCGGCCCCTACGAGCAGTACTTC

D: TRBD1
size: few
J: TRBJ1-3
V: TRBV4-3
CDR3: CASSQDRAQGGPGNTIYF
DNA: TGCGCCAGCAGCCAAGATCGGGCACAGGGGGGTCCTGGAAACACCATATATTTT

D: TRBD2
size: NA
J: TRBJ2-7
V: TRBV7-9
CDR3: CASSWGSDKAGEQYF
DNA: TGTGCCAGCAGCTGGGGAAGCGACAAAGCGGGAGAGCAGTACTTC

D: NA
size: few
J: TRBJ2-2
V: TRBV7-9
CDR3: CASSLAQGLPGELFF
DNA: TGTGCCAGCAGCTTAGCTCAGGGATTGCCCGGGGAGCTGTTTTTT

D: NA
size: NA
J: TRBJ2-1
V: TRBV12-3/TRBV12-4
CDR3: CAILHYNEQFF
DNA: TGTGCCATCTTGCATTACAATGAGCAGTTCTTC

D: NA
size: many
J: TRBJ2-7
V: TRBV19
CDR3: CASSESTSYEQYF
DNA: TGTGCCAGTAGCGAAAGTACCAGCTACGAGCAGTACTTC

D: NA
size: many
J: TRBJ2-2
V: TRBV20-1
CDR3: CSARGKETGELFF
DNA: TGCAGTGCTAGAGGAAAGGAGACCGGGGAGCTGTTTTTT

D: NA
size: many
J: TRBJ1-5
V: TRBV7-8
CDR3: CASTQGGQPQHF
DNA: TGTGCCAGCACCCAAGGGGGGCAGCCCCAGCATTTT

D: TRBD1
size: many
J: TRBJ2-6
V: TRBV28
CDR3: CASSPLFGTGDGANVLTF
DNA: TGTGCCAGCAGTCCCCTTTTCGGGACAGGGGACGGGGCCAACGTCCTGACTTTC

D: NA
size: NA
J: TRBJ2-1
V: TRBV7-6
CDR3: CASSKGPSNEQFF
DNA: TGTGCCAGCAGCAAAGGCCCATCCAATGAGCAGTTCTTC